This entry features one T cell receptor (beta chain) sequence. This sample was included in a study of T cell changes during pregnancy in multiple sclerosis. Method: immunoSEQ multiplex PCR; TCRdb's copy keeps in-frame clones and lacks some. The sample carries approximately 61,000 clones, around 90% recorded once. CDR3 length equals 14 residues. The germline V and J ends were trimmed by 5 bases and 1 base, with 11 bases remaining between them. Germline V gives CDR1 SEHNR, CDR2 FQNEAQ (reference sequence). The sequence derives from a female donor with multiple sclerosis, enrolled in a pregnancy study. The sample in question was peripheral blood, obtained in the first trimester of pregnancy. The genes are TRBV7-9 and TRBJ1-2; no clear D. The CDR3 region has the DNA TGTGCCAGCAGCCCCAGCCAGGTTAACTATGGCTACACCTTC. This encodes CASSPSQVNYGYTF.